These T cell receptor beta chains were read from a single sample in a study of identical twins. TCRdb recomputed calls from the 5' RACE reads with MiXCR, one row per CDR3 protein. The sample holds about 730,000 distinct CDR3 sequences; about 20% are singletons and the top ten take over 4%. These data also featured in a second study, about T cells expressing NK-cell markers.

Sequenced material: PBMCs. These receptors originate from a woman aged 18-29 years in good health. CDR3s include the opening cysteine and the closing phenylalanine or tryptophan. The D gene is left open where the match is weak. A clone size is listed for some rows: how often the clone was seen (once, few, many), or a class if it is expanded.

D	V	J	size	DNA	CDR3
TRBD2	TRBV12-3/TRBV12-4	TRBJ2-1	few	TGTGCCAGCACCACCTCACTAGCGAAGAACAATGAGCAGTTCTTC	CASTTSLAKNNEQFF
.	TRBV6-5	TRBJ2-3	.	TGTGCCAGCAGTTACAAGGCGGCCACAGATACGCAGTATTTT	CASSYKAATDTQYF
.	TRBV10-3	TRBJ2-5	many	TGTGCCATCAGTGAGTCAGGGTTCGAGACCCAGTACTTC	CAISESGFETQYF
TRBD2	TRBV7-2	TRBJ2-3	.	TGTGCCAGCAGCTTTCCGACCGGTTTAGCACGCCGGGGGGAGCAGTATTTT	CASSFPTGLARRGEQYF
.	TRBV20-1	TRBJ2-1	.	TGCAGTGCTAGAAACCCAGTGGGAGCCAATGAGCAGTTCTTC	CSARNPVGANEQFF
.	TRBV4-1	TRBJ2-1	.	TGCGCCAGCAGCCAAGTGATAGCGGCCCGGAGCTCCTACAATGAGCAGTTCTTC	CASSQVIAARSSYNEQFF
.	TRBV30	TRBJ2-1	.	TGTGCCTGGGATGGACAGACCTACAATGAGCAGTTCTTC	CAWDGQTYNEQFF
.	TRBV6-1	TRBJ2-7	few	TGTGCCAGCAGTCCGGGATCGAGCTCCTACGAGCAGTACTTC	CASSPGSSSYEQYF
.	TRBV9	TRBJ1-1	few	TGTGCCAGCAGTGTCTATCCAGGGTCGGCGGCTTTCTTT	CASSVYPGSAAFF
.	TRBV10-3	TRBJ2-7	many	TGTGCCATCAGTGGGGTCAGCTCCTACGAGCAGTACTTC	CAISGVSSYEQYF
.	TRBV2	TRBJ2-1	once	TGTGCCAGCACTCTACTAGGAAATGAGCAGTTCTTC	CASTLLGNEQFF
.	TRBV5-8	TRBJ1-1	.	TGTGCCAGCAGTCCGGGACCAAGCACTGAAGCTTTCTTT	CASSPGPSTEAFF
.	TRBV29-1	TRBJ2-5	few	TGCAGCTTTTGGTGGGGGGTAGAGACCCAGTACTTC	CSFWWGVETQYF
TRBD1	TRBV7-9	TRBJ1-1	.	TGTGCCAGCAGCTTTGACAGGGAGTGGGGGTCGGAGGCTGAAGCTTTCTTT	CASSFDREWGSEAEAFF
.	TRBV29-1	TRBJ2-5	.	TGCAGCGTTGTAGGTATCCAAGAGACCCAGTACTTC	CSVVGIQETQYF
.	TRBV12-3/TRBV12-4	TRBJ1-2	few	TGTGCCAGCAGTTTACTCAGGGATAACTATGGCTACACCTTC	CASSLLRDNYGYTF
.	TRBV3-1	TRBJ2-1	.	TGTGCCAGCAGCCAAGATGTCCCCCCCCCCTTTAATGAGCAGTTCTTC	CASSQDVPPPFNEQFF
.	TRBV20-1	TRBJ2-5	few	TGCAGTGCTAGAGGAAACAGAGGGGAGACCCAGTACTTC	CSARGNRGETQYF
TRBD2	TRBV5-1	TRBJ2-1	.	TGCGCCAGCAGCCCGGGACTAGCGGGGGTCCCTTCCTACAATGAGCAGTTCTTC	CASSPGLAGVPSYNEQFF
.	TRBV27	TRBJ2-7	few	TGTGCCAGCAGCCGGGACCCGGAGTCCTACGAGCAGTACTTC	CASSRDPESYEQYF
.	TRBV12-3/TRBV12-4	TRBJ2-1	many	TGTGCCAGCAGCCGCCGACTTGACAATGAGCAGTTCTTC	CASSRRLDNEQFF
.	TRBV5-1	TRBJ2-7	.	TGCGCCAGCAGCTTCGGCAGAGGGAGCTACGAGCAGTACTTC	CASSFGRGSYEQYF
.	TRBV2	TRBJ1-6	.	TGTGCCAGCAGTTCCCAGGGGTCTTCACCCCTCCACTTT	CASSSQGSSPLHF
TRBD1	TRBV10-1	TRBJ2-1	.	TGCGCCAGCAGCCCGGGACAGGGGTGGGGACAGTTCTTC	CASSPGQGWGQFF
.	TRBV29-1	TRBJ2-1	few	TGCAGCGTTGAAGTCGGTGTGGGGGGCGGTTACAATGAGCAGTTCTTC	CSVEVGVGGGYNEQFF
TRBD2	TRBV7-8	TRBJ2-3	few	TGTGCCAGCAGCCTACGTAGCGGGAGAGGGACAGATACGCAGTATTTT	CASSLRSGRGTDTQYF
TRBD1	TRBV5-1	TRBJ2-7	few	TGCGCCAGCAGTTTCCGGGACAGGGATGGCGAGCAGTACTTC	CASSFRDRDGEQYF
.	TRBV6-5	TRBJ1-1	.	TGTGCCAGCAGTTCTTTCAGGGTTTGGGACACTGAAGCTTTCTTT	CASSSFRVWDTEAFF
.	TRBV28	TRBJ2-7	few	TGTGCCAGCAGGGAGGGCGGTCGCGGCGAGCAGTACTTC	CASREGGRGEQYF